This T cell receptor beta chain derives from a study of cytomegalovirus exposure and HLA in healthy donors. The germline CDR1 and CDR2 sequences are SGHRS and YFSETQ. The CDR3 has 13 amino acids. The V and J ends lost 4 bases and 2 bases respectively, with 9 bases between them. Vbeta (60) and Jbeta (13) primers were used in the PCR. TCRdb's copy holds only in-frame clones and misses some; the assay was immunoSEQ multiplex PCR. The profile shows some 140,000 clones, around 80% of them singletons. This TCR was recovered from a man under 40 in good health. Sequencing used PBMCs. The chain recombines TRBV5-1 with TRBJ1-2; weak D call: TRBD1 (6 bases). This CDR3 reads CASSVTGNYGYTF. The CDR3 DNA is TGCGCCAGCAGCGTAACAGGGAACTATGGCTACACCTTC.